What follows are 28 T cell receptor beta chains derived from one specimen sequenced in a study of cytomegalovirus exposure and HLA in healthy donors (dated by TCRdb to about 2017). Libraries were built with the immunoSEQ multiplex PCR assay. For the multiplex PCR, a mixture combining 60 forward primers for TCR Vbeta segments and 13 reverse primers for TCR Jbeta segments was used. Held by TCRdb, this immuneACCESS table contains in-frame sequences only and omits some clones. Under half of the omission traces to an unresolved V gene where checked; the cause of the rest is unknown. Counted in this sample were around 180,000 clones; about 85% of them appeared once. Clones ranked in the top ten supply 1% of the sample. Sequencing was performed on PBMCs. The receptors derive from a boy between 2 and 10 years old in good health and CMV-seronegative.

This chain connects TRBV15 to TRBJ2-3; D perhaps matches TRBD1 (5 bases). Germline CDR1 reads LNHNV; CDR2 reads YYDKDF (reference sequence). The germline V and J ends were trimmed by 2 bases and 1 base, with 13 bases remaining between them. This CDR3 comprises 16 residues. CDR3 sequence (DNA): TGTGCCACCAGCAGAAATTGTTGGACATGCACAGATACGCAGTATTTT. Its translation is CATSRNCWTCTDTQYF.

In its sample, this clone was seen a few times. The V call is TRBV18, the J call TRBJ2-5; D is ambiguous. The V gene's germline CDR1 is KGHSH and CDR2 LQKENI. The CDR3 is made up of 12 amino acids. V lost 5 bases and J lost 5, with 9 bases in between. The CDR3 region is CASSADGETQYF. The CDR3 coding sequence is TGTGCCAGCTCAGCCGACGGGGAGACCCAGTACTTC. Full variable domain (rest looked up from reference TRBV18 and TRBJ2-5): NAGVMQNPRHLVRRRGQEARLRCSPMKGHSHVYWYRQLPEEGLKFMVYLQKENIIDESGMPKERFSAEFPKEGPSILRIQQVVRGDSAAYFCASSADGETQYFGPGTRLLVL.

A note on this clone: Other DNA sequences from this sample encode an identical CDR3 as well. The genes are TRBV30 and TRBJ1-1; maybe TRBD1 (5 bases). Germline V gene lookup returns CDR1 GTSNPN and CDR2 SVGIG (reference sequence). V lost 2 bases, J lost 5 bases, and 9 bases lay in between. The CDR3 spans 12 residues. CDR3 loop: CAWSSGRTEAFF. Here the CDR3 DNA reads TGTGCCTGGAGTTCAGGGAGGACTGAAGCTTTCTTT.

The J gene is TRBJ1-3, the V gene TRBV11-2; D is possibly TRBD1 (6 bases). Trimming took off 5 bases at V and 8 bases at J, with 22 bases between the two ends. This CDR3 region has 16 residues. Germline V CDR1 and CDR2: SGHAT, FQNNGV. The CDR3 nucleotides are TGTGCCAGCAGCCCAATACGTGGTCCTAAGGGGGACACCATATATTTT. Protein sequence: CASSPIRGPKGDTIYF.

The table lists this clone with a count of one. The chain carries TRBV11-2 and TRBJ2-7; tentatively, D is TRBD1 (6 bases). Germline lookup yields CDR1 SGHAT and CDR2 FQNNGV. The CDR3 extends over 14 amino acids. Trimming removed 2 bases at V and 3 bases at J, with 11 bases between. For the CDR3, the DNA is TGTGCCAGCAGCTTATCGTGGACAGACTACGAGCAGTACTTC. As protein: CASSLSWTDYEQYF.

V usage is TRBV19 and J usage is TRBJ1-1; D possibly corresponds to TRBD1 (5 bases). CDR1 LNHDA and CDR2 SQIVND come from the germline V gene (reference sequence). There are 13 residues in the CDR3. The V end lost 8 bases, the J end lost 4 bases, and 14 bases lay between the germline ends. This CDR3 reads CASGGTLSTEAFF. The CDR3 nucleotides are TGTGCCAGTGGGGGGACGTTATCCACTGAAGCTTTCTTT.

The rearrangement joins TRBV6-6 to TRBJ2-1; D gene unclear. Deletions cut 6 bases from V and 7 bases from J, with 16 bases between. The V gene's germline CDR1 is MNHNY and CDR2 SVGAGI (reference sequence). The CDR3 has 14 amino acids. CDR3 in amino acids: CASSRVLGGNEQFF. DNA of the CDR3: TGTGCCAGCAGCCGGGTCCTGGGTGGGAATGAGCAGTTCTTC.

CDR3 sequence: CASSQDISGQPQHF. The CDR3 region has the DNA TGCGCCAGCAGCCAAGATATATCCGGTCAGCCCCAGCATTTT. This chain joins TRBV4-1 and TRBJ1-5; D remains ambiguous. Trimming shortened V by 0 bases and J by 6 bases, and 9 bases separated the two germline ends. The CDR3 loop spans 14 amino acids. Germline-derived CDR1 and CDR2 are MGHRA and YSYEKL.

The chain is built from TRBV7-8 and TRBJ2-7; D perhaps matches TRBD2 (7 bases). The length of the CDR3 is 16 residues. Germline V lookup: CDR1 SGHVS, CDR2 FQNEAQ. The V end was cut by 0 bases, the J end by 4 bases, with 16 bases between. Written as DNA, the CDR3 is TGTGCCAGCAGCTTAGCAGGGGGACTAACCAAGTACGAGCAGTACTTC. Protein: CASSLAGGLTKYEQYF.

V usage is TRBV30 and J usage is TRBJ2-7; TRBD2 matches 8 bases. Germline values: CDR1 GTSNPN, CDR2 SVGIG (reference sequence). The CDR3 is 13 residues long. V gave up 2 bases and J gave up 2 bases; unmatched junction bases: 2. CDR3 coding DNA: TGTGCCTGGAGTCGTAGCGGGACCTACGAGCAGTACTTC. It codes for CAWSRSGTYEQYF.

The rearrangement uses TRBV6-1 and TRBJ2-3, with 7 bases identical to TRBD1. CDR1 and CDR2 (germline): MNHNS, SASEGT. The ends lost 4 bases at V and 2 bases at J; junction bases unmatched: 6. This CDR3 is 15 amino acids long. The CDR3 DNA follows: TGTGCCAGCAGTGCCTGGGACAGTTACACAGATACGCAGTATTTT. Amino acids: CASSAWDSYTDTQYF.

The table lists this clone with a few counts. The chain carries TRBV7-9 and TRBJ1-4, with a tentative D call TRBD1 (5 bases). With 3 bases removed from V and 14 bases from J, the gap between germline ends came to 13 bases. The CDR3 is 12 residues long. Per the germline V gene, CDR1 is SEHNR and CDR2 is FQNEAQ (reference sequence). The CDR3 nucleotides are TGTGCCAGCAGCTTCGCCCAGGGATTCCTGTTTTTT. The encoded protein is CASSFAQGFLFF.

The CDR3 coding sequence is TGTGCCAGCAGTTTCTCTGGGACAGGGGGTAGGCAGTACGTC. The encoded protein is CASSFSGTGGRQYV. This chain joins TRBV28 and TRBJ2-7, with 11 nucleotides matching TRBD1. Germline CDR1 and CDR2: MDHEN and SYDVKM. J gave up 9 bases and V 3 bases, and 7 bases lay outside the gene matches. The CDR3 covers 14 residues.

The genes are TRBV5-1 and TRBJ2-1; 9 bases fit TRBD1. The CDR3 has 15 residues. The J segment lost 6 bases and the V segment lost 5 bases, leaving 9 bases of the junction unmatched. CDR1 and CDR2 from the germline V gene are SGHRS and YFSETQ. The CDR3 sequence: CASSRDRGMFNEQFF. In DNA form, the CDR3 reads TGCGCCAGCAGTCGCGACAGGGGGATGTTCAATGAGCAGTTCTTC.

This clone has just one count. The chain has TRBV10-3 and TRBJ1-5; D ambiguous. Trimming shortened V by 8 bases and J by 3 bases, and 8 bases separated the two germline ends. The CDR3 length is 12 residues. Germline CDR1 ENHRY, CDR2 SYGVKD. The CDR3 coding sequence is TGTGCCATCGCCCAGGACAATCAGCCCCAGCATTTT. Its protein is CAIAQDNQPQHF.

The gene calls are TRBV6-5 and TRBJ2-7, with D hard to call. CDR1 is MNHEY, CDR2 SVGAGI, per germline. The length of the CDR3 is 12 residues. V shed 4 bases and J shed 0 bases, with 4 bases lying between them. The CDR3 nucleotides are TGTGCCAGCAGTTCGAGCTCCTACGAGCAGTACTTC. This codes for CASSSSSYEQYF.

The rearrangement links TRBV18 to TRBJ1-2; 7 nucleotides align to TRBD1. Germline V gene data show CDR1 as KGHSH and CDR2 as LQKENI. The junction had 10 bases not matched to a gene; V was cut back by 5 bases and J by 4 bases. CDR3 length: 15 amino acids. This chain's CDR3 is CASSAGTDFLYGYTF. The DNA of the CDR3 is TGTGCCAGCTCAGCCGGGACAGACTTTCTCTATGGCTACACCTTC. Full variable domain (missing parts from reference TRBV18 and TRBJ1-2): NAGVMQNPRHLVRRRGQEARLRCSPMKGHSHVYWYRQLPEEGLKFMVYLQKENIIDESGMPKERFSAEFPKEGPSILRIQQVVRGDSAAYFCASSAGTDFLYGYTFGSGTRLTVV.

V is TRBV21-1 and J is TRBJ2-5; TRBD2, the D gene given by the table, was not confirmed from the DNA. TRBV21-1 is a pseudogene segment. CDR3 length: 15 residues. CDR3: CASSKGLTPGETQYF. The CDR3 nucleotides are TGTGCCAGCAGCAAAGGCCTCACCCCGGGAGAGACCCAGTACTTC.

This clone was seen a few times. This chain connects TRBV6-1 to TRBJ1-1, with D unresolved. Germline values: CDR1 MNHNS, CDR2 SASEGT. This CDR3 contains 14 residues. The V end lost 0 bases, the J end lost 6 bases, and 11 bases lay between the germline ends. The CDR3 coding sequence is TGTGCCAGCAGTGAAGCTGAGAGGTTTGCTGAAGCTTTCTTT. Amino acid sequence: CASSEAERFAEAFF.

This chain connects TRBV7-9 to TRBJ1-3; 9 bases match TRBD1. J lost 2 bases, V lost 5 bases, and 7 bases had no gene match. The CDR3 contains 16 residues. Germline V lookup: CDR1 SEHNR, CDR2 FQNEAQ (reference sequence). The CDR3 region is CASSPPRTGAGNTIYF. The CDR3 coding sequence is TGTGCCAGCAGCCCCCCCCGGACAGGGGCTGGAAACACCATATATTTT. Looking up the rest from reference TRBV7-9 and TRBJ1-3 gives the full variable domain: DTGVSQNPRHKITKRGQNVTFRCDPISEHNRLYWYRQTLGQGPEFLTYFQNEAQLEKSRLLSDRFSAERPKGSFSTLEIQRTEQGDSAMYLCASSPPRTGAGNTIYFGEGSWLTVV.

The chain uses TRBV19 and TRBJ1-3; D is unresolved. The CDR3 has 14 amino acids. Germline V gives CDR1 LNHDA, CDR2 SQIVND (reference sequence). Trimming stripped 3 bases from V and 4 bases from J, with 10 bases between. In DNA form, the CDR3 reads TGTGCCAGTAGTATCGGAGGGAGGGGAAACACCATATATTTT. Residues: CASSIGGRGNTIYF.

This chain uses TRBV2 with TRBJ2-6; 12 bases agree with TRBD2. The ends lost 6 bases at V and 3 bases at J; junction bases unmatched: 9. Germline CDR1 reads SNHLY; CDR2 reads FYNNEI. The CDR3 loop spans 18 amino acids. The CDR3 protein is CASRRTSGVFHGANVLTF. The CDR3 DNA sequence: TGTGCCAGCAGGAGGACTAGCGGGGTGTTTCATGGGGCCAACGTCCTGACTTTC.

The chain joins TRBV7-9 to TRBJ2-1, with 8 bases matching TRBD1. The CDR3 has 15 amino acids. V lost 5 bases and J lost 2; bases outside the gene matches: 5. Germline V CDR1 and CDR2: SEHNR, FQNEAQ (reference sequence). The CDR3 coding sequence is TGTGCCAGCAGCCGCGGACAGGGCACCTACAATGAGCAGTTCTTC. Translating gives CASSRGQGTYNEQFF.

The gene calls are TRBV7-9 and TRBJ1-1, with 8 bases identical to TRBD1. The V and J ends lost 6 bases and 3 bases, in that order; junction bases with no gene match: 9. The CDR3 is made up of 15 amino acids. CDR1 and CDR2 (germline): SEHNR, FQNEAQ (reference sequence). The CDR3 spells CASSYGQGAYTEAFF. The CDR3 DNA sequence: TGTGCCAGCAGTTATGGGCAGGGGGCCTACACTGAAGCTTTCTTT.

This clone was recorded only once. This sequence joins TRBV9 and TRBJ1-1, with D uncertain. CDR3 length equals 13 residues. Germline V CDR1 and CDR2: SGDLS, YYNGEE. Between the trimmed V and J ends, which lost 4 bases and 11 bases, there was a span of 18 bases. The DNA of the CDR3 is TGTGCCAGCAGCTCCGGCGGGAACCGGGAGGCTTTCTTT. Its protein is CASSSGGNREAFF.

The V gene is TRBV30, the J gene TRBJ1-2; D perhaps matches TRBD1 (6 bases). Germline CDR1 and CDR2: GTSNPN and SVGIG (reference sequence). This CDR3 region has 15 residues. Deletions cut 3 bases from V and 5 bases from J, with 19 bases between. This CDR3 reads CAWRGTPGQLYGYTF. The CDR3 coding sequence is TGTGCCTGGAGAGGTACCCCGGGACAATTGTATGGCTACACCTTC.

In this sample, this clone turned up once. The chain has TRBV2 and TRBJ2-7; 7 bases map to TRBD1. Trimming removed 6 bases from V and 3 bases from J; junction bases left unmatched: 5. This CDR3 has 13 amino acids. Looked up from germline, CDR1 is SNHLY and CDR2 is FYNNEI. For the CDR3, the DNA is TGTGCCAGCAGCCAGACAGGGATCTACGAGCAGTACTTC. Protein sequence: CASSQTGIYEQYF.

The CDR3 loop is CASSPTGTANYGYTF. The CDR3 DNA reads TGTGCCAGTAGTCCCACAGGTACAGCTAACTATGGCTACACCTTC. The J gene is TRBJ1-2, the V gene TRBV19, with D perhaps TRBD1 (5 bases). Per germline, CDR1 LNHDA and CDR2 SQIVND (reference sequence). The length of the CDR3 is 15 residues. V lost 5 bases and J lost 0, with 13 bases in between.